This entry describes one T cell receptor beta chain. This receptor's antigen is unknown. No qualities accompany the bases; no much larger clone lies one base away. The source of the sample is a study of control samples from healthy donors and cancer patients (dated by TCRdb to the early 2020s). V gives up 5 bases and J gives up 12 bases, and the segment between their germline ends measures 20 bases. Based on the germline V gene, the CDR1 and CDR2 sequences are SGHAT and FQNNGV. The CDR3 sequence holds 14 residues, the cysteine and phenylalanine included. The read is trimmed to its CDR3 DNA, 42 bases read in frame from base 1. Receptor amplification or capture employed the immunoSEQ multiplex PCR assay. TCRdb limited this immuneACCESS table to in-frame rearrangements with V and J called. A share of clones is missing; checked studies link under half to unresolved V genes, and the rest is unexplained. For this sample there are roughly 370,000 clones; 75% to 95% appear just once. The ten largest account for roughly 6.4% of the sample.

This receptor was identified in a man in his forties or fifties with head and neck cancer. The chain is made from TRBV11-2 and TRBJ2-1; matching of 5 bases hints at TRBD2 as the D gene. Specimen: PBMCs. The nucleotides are TGTGCCAGCAGCGAACTACAGACTACAATGGCGCAGTTCTTC. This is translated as CASSELQTTMAQFF.